This note documents a single TCR beta chain sequence. V lost 4 bases, J lost 1 base, and 5 bases stayed unmatched. CDR3 length: 14 residues. Germline CDR1 is DFQATT and CDR2 is SNEGSKA (reference sequence). TCRdb fed the 5' RACE reads into MiXCR, producing one record per CDR3 protein. This repertoire shows 550,000 to 650,000 distinct CDR3 sequences, roughly 17% found once; its top ten account for roughly 7.7%. The record originates from a study of T-cell memory formation after mild COVID-19. This TCR was recovered from an adult woman who had mild COVID-19 (a few samples of this study predate the infection). Cell type and time point are not known. The sample comprised PBMCs or a T cell subset sorted from them (not recorded which). This chain joins TRBV20-1 and TRBJ2-7, with TRBD1 matching 9 bases. The CDR3: CSATDGTGSYEQYF. The CDR3 region has the DNA TGCAGTGCTACCGACGGGACAGGGTCCTACGAGCAGTACTTC.